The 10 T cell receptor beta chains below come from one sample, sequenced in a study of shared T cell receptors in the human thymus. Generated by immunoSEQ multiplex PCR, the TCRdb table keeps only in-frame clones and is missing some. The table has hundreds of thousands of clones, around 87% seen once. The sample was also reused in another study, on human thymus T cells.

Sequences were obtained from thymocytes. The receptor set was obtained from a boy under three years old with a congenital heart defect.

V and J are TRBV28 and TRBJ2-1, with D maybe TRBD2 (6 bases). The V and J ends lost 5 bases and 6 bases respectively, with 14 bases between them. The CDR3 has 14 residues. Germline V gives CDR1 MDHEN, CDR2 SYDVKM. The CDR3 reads CASSRALAINEQFF. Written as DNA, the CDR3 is TGTGCCAGCAGTCGGGCCCTAGCGATCAATGAGCAGTTCTTC.

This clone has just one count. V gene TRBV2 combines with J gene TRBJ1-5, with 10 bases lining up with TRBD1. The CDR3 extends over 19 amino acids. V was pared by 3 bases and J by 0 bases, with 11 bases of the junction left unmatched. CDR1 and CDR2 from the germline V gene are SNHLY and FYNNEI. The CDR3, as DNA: TGTGCCAGCAGTGAGCGACAGGGGGCAGGTTACTATAGCAATCAGCCCCAGCATTTT. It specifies CASSERQGAGYYSNQPQHF.

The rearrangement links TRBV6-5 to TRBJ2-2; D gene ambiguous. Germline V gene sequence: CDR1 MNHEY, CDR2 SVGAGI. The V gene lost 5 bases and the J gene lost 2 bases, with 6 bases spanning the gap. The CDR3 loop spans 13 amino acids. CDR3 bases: TGTGCCAGCAGTCCCCATAACACCGGGGAGCTGTTTTTT. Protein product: CASSPHNTGELFF.

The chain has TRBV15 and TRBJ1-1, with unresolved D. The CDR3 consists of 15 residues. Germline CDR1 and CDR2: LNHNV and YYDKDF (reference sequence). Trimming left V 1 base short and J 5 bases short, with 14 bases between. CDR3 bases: TGTGCCACCAGCAGAGTAAGGACGGGCGGGACTGAAGCTTTCTTT. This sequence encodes CATSRVRTGGTEAFF.

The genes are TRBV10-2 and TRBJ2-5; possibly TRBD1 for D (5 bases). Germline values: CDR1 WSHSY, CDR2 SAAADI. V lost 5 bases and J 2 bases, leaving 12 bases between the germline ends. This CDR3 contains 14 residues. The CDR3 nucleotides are TGCGCCAGCAGTAGCAGGGCGTTTCAAGAGACCCAGTACTTC. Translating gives CASSSRAFQETQYF.

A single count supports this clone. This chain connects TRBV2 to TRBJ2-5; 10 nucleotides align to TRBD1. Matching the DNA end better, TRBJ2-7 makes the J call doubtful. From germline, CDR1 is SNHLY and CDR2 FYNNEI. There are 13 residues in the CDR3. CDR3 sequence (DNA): TGTGCCAGCAGTGGGACAGGGGGCTACGAGCAGTACTTC. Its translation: CASSGTGGYEQYF.

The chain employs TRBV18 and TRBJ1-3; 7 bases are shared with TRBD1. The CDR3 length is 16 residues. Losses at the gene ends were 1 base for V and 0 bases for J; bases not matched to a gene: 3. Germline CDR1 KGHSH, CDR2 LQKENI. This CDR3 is CASSPRDRSSGNTIYF. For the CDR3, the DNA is TGTGCCAGCTCACCACGGGACAGAAGCTCTGGAAACACCATATATTTT.

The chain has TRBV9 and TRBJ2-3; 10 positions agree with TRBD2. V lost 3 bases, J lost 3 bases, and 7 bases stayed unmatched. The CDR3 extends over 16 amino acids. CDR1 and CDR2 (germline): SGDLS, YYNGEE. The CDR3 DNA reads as TGTGCCAGCAGCGCCCGAGCGGGGGGGCAGACAGATACGCAGTATTTT. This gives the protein CASSARAGGQTDTQYF.

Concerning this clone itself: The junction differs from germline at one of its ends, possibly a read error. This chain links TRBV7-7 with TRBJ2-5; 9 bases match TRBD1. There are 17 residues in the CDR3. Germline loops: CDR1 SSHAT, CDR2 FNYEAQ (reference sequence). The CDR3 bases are TGTGCTAGCAGCTTAGCCCAACAGGGGGCGGGCCAAGAGACCCAGTACTTC. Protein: CASSLAQQGAGQETQYF.

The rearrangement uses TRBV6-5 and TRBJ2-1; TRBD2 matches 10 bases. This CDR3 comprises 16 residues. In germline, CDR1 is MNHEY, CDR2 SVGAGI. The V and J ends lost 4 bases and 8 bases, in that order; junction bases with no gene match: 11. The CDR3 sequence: CASSSRSSGGIDEQFF. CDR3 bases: TGTGCCAGCAGTTCACGCTCTAGCGGGGGCATCGATGAGCAGTTCTTC.